The 2 T cell receptor beta chains below all came from one sample that was sequenced in a study of blood T cell repertoires in COVID-19 (dated by TCRdb to 2019 to 2021). To prepare the library, the immunoSEQ multiplex PCR assay was applied. Entries here come from immuneACCESS through TCRdb and include only in-frame sequences with V and J called. Some clones fail to appear in such tables; in the studies checked, an unresolved V gene covers under half of the shortfall, and the cause of the remainder is unknown. The sample data list about 80,000 clones, and around 89% of these were observed just once. The ten biggest clones cover around 7.2% of the sample. The sequenced material came from peripheral blood. These receptors were obtained from a woman older than 75 with acute or convalescent COVID-19.

The J gene is TRBJ1-2, the V gene TRBV29-1; D may be TRBD1 (6 bases). Trimming took 3 bases from V and 4 from J, leaving 9 bases between them. The CDR3 contains 12 residues. Germline V lookup: CDR1 SQVTM, CDR2 ANQGSEA. The CDR3 DNA reads as TGCAGCGTTGACAGGGGCCGCTATGGCTACACCTTC. Protein sequence: CSVDRGRYGYTF.

The chain employs TRBV4-1 and TRBJ2-3; D is perhaps TRBD1 (6 bases). Trimming cost V 0 bases and J 6 bases, with 13 bases left between them. Germline assignment: CDR1 MGHRA and CDR2 YSYEKL. The length of the CDR3 is 15 residues. CDR3 nucleotides: TGCGCCAGCAGCCAAGATATGGGGGCAGGGGATACGCAGTATTTT. Translated: CASSQDMGAGDTQYF.